Following are 6 T cell receptor beta chains from one sample sequenced in a study of cytomegalovirus exposure and HLA in healthy donors (dated 2017 in TCRdb). The receptor library was made with the immunoSEQ multiplex PCR assay. For the multiplex PCR, a mixture combining 60 forward primers for TCR Vbeta segments and 13 reverse primers for TCR Jbeta segments was used. The clones in this table, taken by TCRdb from immuneACCESS, are in-frame only. Not every clone is retained; where verified, under half of the shortfall comes from an unresolved V gene, and the cause of the rest is unknown. The sample yields 150,000 to 200,000 clones; roughly 80% were counted once. The ten largest clones capture 1.6% of the sample. The sequenced sample consisted of PBMCs. The source is a man aged 45-65 years in good health and CMV-seronegative.

This sequence joins TRBV7-8 and TRBJ1-4; 9 bases are a match to TRBD1. Germline assignment: CDR1 SGHVS and CDR2 FQNEAQ. The J segment lost 10 bases and the V segment lost 5 bases, leaving 14 bases of the junction unmatched. The CDR3 loop spans 16 amino acids. CDR3 loop: CASSQGPWTGEGKLFF. As DNA, the CDR3 is TGTGCCAGCAGCCAAGGCCCATGGACAGGGGAGGGAAAACTGTTTTTT.

The chain is built from TRBV28 and TRBJ2-7; D remains unclear. Trimming removed 8 bases at V and 2 bases at J, with 7 bases between. Germline assignment: CDR1 MDHEN and CDR2 SYDVKM. CDR3 size: 11 residues. The CDR3 spells CASGITYEQYF. In DNA, the CDR3 is TGTGCCAGCGGCATAACCTACGAGCAGTACTTC.

The chain combines TRBV7-2 with TRBJ2-1, with D maybe TRBD1 (6 bases). CDR3 length: 14 residues. The germline V gene has CDR1 SGHTA and CDR2 FQGNSA. The V gene lost 4 bases and the J gene lost 5 bases, with 12 bases spanning the gap. The CDR3 DNA is TGTGCCAGCAGCTACAGGGTAACCCACAATGAGCAGTTCTTC. Protein: CASSYRVTHNEQFF. The whole variable domain, filled in from reference TRBV7-2 and TRBJ2-1, reads GAGVSQSPSNKVTEKGKDVELRCDPISGHTALYWYRQSLGQGLEFLIYFQGNSAPDKSGLPSDRFSAERTGGSVSTLTIQRTQQEDSAVYLCASSYRVTHNEQFFGPGTRLTVL.

V is TRBV18 and J is TRBJ1-2; a weak D match, TRBD1 (5 bases). This CDR3 has 16 amino acids. Trimming took off 3 bases at V and 3 bases at J, with 17 bases between the two ends. Germline V gene data show CDR1 as KGHSH and CDR2 as LQKENI. The CDR3 sequence: CASSPVSSRADYGYTF. DNA for the CDR3: TGTGCCAGCTCACCGGTTTCGAGCAGGGCGGACTATGGCTACACCTTC.

V gene TRBV9 combines with J gene TRBJ2-3, with 9 bases aligning to TRBD2. V lost 0 bases and J lost 2; bases outside the gene matches: 10. Germline assignment: CDR1 SGDLS and CDR2 YYNGEE. The length of the CDR3 is 18 residues. CDR3 sequence reads: CASSVDRGAGGYTDTQYF. The CDR3, as DNA: TGTGCCAGCAGCGTAGATCGGGGAGCGGGAGGATACACAGATACGCAGTATTTT.

This clone was seen only once. This chain connects TRBV19 to TRBJ2-5, with TRBD1 identical over 9 bases. CDR1 is LNHDA and CDR2 is SQIVND in the germline V gene (reference sequence). The CDR3 runs to 14 residues. With V trimmed by 9 bases and J by 5 bases, 10 bases remained unmatched. In nucleotides, the CDR3 is TGTGCCAGCCGCCGGGACAGGGACCTGGAGACCCAGTACTTC. The encoded protein is CASRRDRDLETQYF.